This is a list of T cell receptor beta chains from one sample in a study of blood T cells in healthy people across ages. TCRdb reanalysed the 5' RACE reads using MiXCR and keeps one entry per CDR3 protein. This sample has about 630,000 distinct CDR3 sequences, with more than 20% found just once. Sequenced: blood. These receptors all stem from a man in his 70s in good health. The CDR3 runs from the conserved cysteine through the conserved F or W. Fields, in order: V gene, J gene, CDR3 protein.

TRBV28	TRBJ2-5	CASSPTWTGPETQSF
TRBV9	TRBJ1-4	CASSVEGRRSEKLFF
TRBV11-2	TRBJ1-6	CASSLRGQGANSPLHF
TRBV12-3/TRBV12-4	TRBJ2-3	CASKESSTDTQYF
TRBV20-1	TRBJ2-1	CSARDGTSKGDEQFF
TRBV29-1	TRBJ2-7	CSVAPRQTGGQYF
TRBV3-1	TRBJ1-4	CASSRGQATNEKLFF
TRBV11-1	TRBJ2-7	CASSLARGIGDEQYF
TRBV5-1	TRBJ2-2	CASRLGGPNTGELFF
TRBV28	TRBJ2-5	CASSQTSGRQETQYF
TRBV20-1	TRBJ2-7	CSARKALMDEQYF
TRBV14	TRBJ2-2	CASSQVYGSVGELFF
TRBV20-1	TRBJ2-7	CSAAGQPYEQYF
TRBV6-5	TRBJ2-4	CASRGGRSKNIQYF
TRBV6-2/TRBV6-3	TRBJ2-5	CASSDGGGTQYF
TRBV12-3/TRBV12-4	TRBJ2-5	CASSVQGWQTQYF
TRBV6-6	TRBJ2-5	CASSIGTDLQETQYF
TRBV9	TRBJ2-3	CASSEGLAGSTDTQYF
TRBV20-1	TRBJ1-5	CSAPTGPNQPQHF
TRBV27	TRBJ2-5	CASSLDRGLETQYF
TRBV2	TRBJ2-5	CASRSAGETQYF
TRBV5-1	TRBJ2-3	CASSPSAGASTDTQYF
TRBV7-7	TRBJ2-5	CASSTRTGGGQETQYF
TRBV4-2	TRBJ1-4	CASGRDRATNEELFF
TRBV11-2	NA	CASSSALLAGETYNEQFF
TRBV7-2	TRBJ2-2	CASSLAAGVSAGELFF
TRBV12-3/TRBV12-4	TRBJ2-1	CASSSPSGASNEQFF
TRBV20-1	TRBJ2-1	CSARTGTIYNEQFF
TRBV20-1	TRBJ1-5	CSARPLTALSNQPQHF
TRBV7-9	TRBJ2-7	CASSPPGLAGDYEQYF
TRBV13	TRBJ2-1	CASSLGWEGEQFF
TRBV14	TRBJ2-4	CASSLTGVKNIQYF
TRBV24-1	TRBJ2-3	CATSEDGTGLTDTQYF